Given below is one T cell receptor beta chain in context. The CDR3 is made up of 11 amino acids. Per the germline V gene, CDR1 is MNHNY and CDR2 is SVGAGI (reference sequence). TCRdb re-called the PCR reads with MiXCR, one entry per CDR3 protein. Among over 10,000 distinct CDR3 sequences listed, less than 55% were seen once. This sample was taken from a study of tumor-infiltrating lymphocytes in oesophageal squamous cell carcinoma. Sequenced: esophageal tumor tissue. The sequence was collected from a female donor with esophageal squamous cell carcinoma. This chain uses TRBV6-6 with TRBJ2-5; D is ambiguous. The J call may be wrong; the DNA end is better matched by TRBJ2-1. CDR3 coding DNA: TGTGCCAGCAGTTCGCCCCAGGAGCAGTTCTTC. It encodes CASSSPQEQFF.